Below, 15 T cell receptor beta chains from the same sample are listed, as sequenced in a study of cytomegalovirus exposure and HLA in healthy donors. A multiplex PCR was run with 60 Vbeta primers and 13 Jbeta primers. TCRdb keeps only in-frame clones here, not all; method: immunoSEQ multiplex PCR. Here the sample spans approximately 83,000 clones, about 84% being singletons. The sequenced sample was PBMCs. These receptors originate from a man between 18 and 35 years old in good health and CMV-seronegative.

The V call is TRBV7-8, the J call TRBJ2-2; 9 bases are a match to TRBD2. Germline values: CDR1 SGHVS, CDR2 FQNEAQ. V was clipped by 5 bases and J by 7 bases; unmatched bases: 8. The CDR3 covers 15 residues. CDR3 region: CASSPPGTSYGELFF. CDR3 nucleotides: TGTGCCAGCAGCCCTCCGGGGACTAGCTACGGGGAGCTGTTTTTT. The whole variable domain, filled in from reference TRBV7-8 and TRBJ2-2, reads GAGVSQSPRYKVAKRGQDVALRCDPISGHVSLFWYQQALGQGPEFLTYFQNEAQLDKSGLPSDRFFAERPEGSVSTLKIQRTQQEDSAVYLCASSPPGTSYGELFFGEGSRLTVL.

The chain couples TRBV6-4 to TRBJ1-6; TRBD1 might be the D (5 bases). Germline CDR1 MRHNA, CDR2 SNTAGT. V was trimmed by 2 bases and J by 9 bases, leaving 20 bases between them. The CDR3 extends over 17 amino acids. The CDR3 nucleotides are TGTGCCAGCAGTGACGTGGAGGCGGGGGGAAAGAGTTCACCCCTCCACTTT. It yields the protein CASSDVEAGGKSSPLHF.

The chain is built from TRBV28 and TRBJ1-1, with D possibly being TRBD1 (6 bases). This CDR3 spans 15 amino acids. V was cut by 3 bases and J by 4 bases, with 15 bases left in between. The V gene's germline CDR1 is MDHEN and CDR2 SYDVKM. CDR3 nucleotide sequence: TGTGCCAGCAGTTTCAGGAGGCAGGGGACCACTGAAGCTTTCTTT. As protein: CASSFRRQGTTEAFF.

This chain links TRBV6-1 with TRBJ1-4; 10 bases are a match to TRBD1. Per the germline V gene, CDR1 is MNHNS and CDR2 is SASEGT. With V trimmed by 6 bases and J by 8 bases, 6 bases remained unmatched. CDR3 length equals 14 residues. The CDR3 region is CASRLTGGPEKLFF. The CDR3 DNA follows: TGTGCCAGCAGACTGACAGGGGGCCCAGAAAAACTGTTTTTT.

The J gene is TRBJ1-2, the V gene TRBV6-1; TRBD1 matches at 8 bases. Germline trimming cut 5 bases from V and 3 bases from J; bases unmatched to any gene: 8. Germline V gene data show CDR1 as MNHNS and CDR2 as SASEGT. The CDR3 sequence is 15 residues long. The CDR3, as DNA: TGTGCCAGCAGTTCAAACAGGGGGAAGTACTATGGCTACACCTTC. This gives the protein CASSSNRGKYYGYTF.

This clone came up a few times. V gene TRBV6-5 combines with J gene TRBJ2-7; tentatively, D is TRBD1 (5 bases). V was clipped by 0 bases and J by 3 bases, with 12 bases between them. Per the germline V gene, CDR1 is MNHEY and CDR2 is SVGAGI. The CDR3 extends over 15 amino acids. The CDR3 DNA reads TGTGCCAGCAGTTACTCGGCGGCGCAGGGCTACGAGCAGTACTTC. This codes for CASSYSAAQGYEQYF.

This chain joins TRBV6-5 and TRBJ2-6; D perhaps matches TRBD1 (6 bases). Germline V gene lookup returns CDR1 MNHEY and CDR2 SVGAGI. This CDR3 has 15 residues. V was cut by 6 bases and J by 2 bases, with 11 bases left in between. For the CDR3, the DNA is TGTGCCAGCAGGCCCAGGGGTACTGGGGCCAACGTCCTGACTTTC. Translating it yields CASRPRGTGANVLTF.

This chain joins TRBV13 and TRBJ1-2, with 8 bases lining up with TRBD1. The J segment lost 4 bases and the V segment lost 5 bases, leaving 9 bases of the junction unmatched. Germline loops: CDR1 PRHDT, CDR2 FYEKMQ (reference sequence). This CDR3 contains 15 residues. CDR3 loop: CASSPGQGIIYGYTF. Here the CDR3 DNA reads TGTGCCAGCAGCCCCGGACAGGGAATCATCTATGGCTACACCTTC.

This clone came up once. The chain carries TRBV19 and TRBJ2-5; 11 nucleotides line up with TRBD2. The DNA end favors TRBJ2-7, so the J call may be wrong. CDR3 length equals 16 residues. In germline, CDR1 is LNHDA, CDR2 SQIVND (reference sequence). In DNA form, the CDR3 reads TGTGCCAGTAGTCAGTGGGCTAGCGGGGGGTTCTACGAGCAGTACTTC. As protein: CASSQWASGGFYEQYF.

The chain joins TRBV4-2 to TRBJ2-1; 10 nucleotides align to TRBD2. The germline V gene encodes CDR1 LGHNA and CDR2 YNFKEQ. The CDR3 is 16 amino acids. V was pared by 0 bases and J by 9 bases, with 8 bases of the junction left unmatched. The CDR3 coding sequence is TGTGCCAGCAGCCAAGATCCTAGCGGGGGTGGTTTTGAGCAGTTCTTC. Amino acid sequence: CASSQDPSGGGFEQFF.

The CDR3 reads CASSLRGGTGETQYF. The DNA for the CDR3 is TGTGCCAGCAGCTTGCGCGGGGGGACAGGGGAGACCCAGTACTTC. V and J are TRBV9 and TRBJ2-5; possible D gene TRBD1, 9 bases. V was trimmed by 4 bases and J by 5 bases, leaving 18 bases between them. Germline V gene data show CDR1 as SGDLS and CDR2 as YYNGEE. The CDR3 runs to 15 residues.

The chain combines TRBV5-1 with TRBJ2-3; 8 nucleotides line up with TRBD2. Trimming cost V 4 bases and J 1 base; bases outside gene matches: 5. Germline CDR1 is SGHRS and CDR2 is YFSETQ. The CDR3 is 15 residues long. CDR3 region: CASSVGLDGTDTQYF. For the CDR3, the DNA is TGCGCCAGCAGCGTGGGACTAGATGGCACAGATACGCAGTATTTT.

The chain is built from TRBV19 and TRBJ2-3; D is undetermined. The germline V gene has CDR1 LNHDA and CDR2 SQIVND (reference sequence). This CDR3 contains 15 residues. The ends were cut back, 0 bases at V and 3 bases at J, with 10 bases in the middle. The DNA of the CDR3 is TGTGCCAGTAGTATAGATCCGGGTTCGACAGATACGCAGTATTTT. Encoded protein: CASSIDPGSTDTQYF.

About this clone itself: One end of the junction is discordant with germline, which a read error may explain. The V call is TRBV5-6, the J call TRBJ1-6, with D possibly matching TRBD1 (5 bases). The V gene's germline CDR1 is SGHDT and CDR2 YYEEEE. This CDR3 region has 15 residues. Here the CDR3 DNA reads TGTGCCAGCAGCCAGGGCAGTCCCGTAGTATCACCCCCCCACTTT. Its translation is CASSQGSPVVSPPHF.

This clone was detected a few times. The chain has TRBV19 and TRBJ1-5; maybe TRBD1 (5 bases). CDR3 size: 15 residues. Germline CDR1 and CDR2: LNHDA and SQIVND (reference sequence). V lost 4 bases to trimming and J lost 4 bases, with 14 bases between them. The CDR3 sequence: CASSRVPGENQPQHF. Here the CDR3 DNA reads TGTGCCAGTAGTAGGGTCCCGGGGGAAAATCAGCCCCAGCATTTT.